Listed here are 21 T cell receptor beta chains from one sample, sequenced in a study of patients and donors after allogeneic stem cell transplantation. TCRdb redid the calling of the RT-PCR reads with MiXCR, one entry per CDR3 protein. The data show fewer than 500,000 distinct CDR3 sequences, 15% to 20% seen once. The sequencing sample was made of blood, either unsorted or a sorted T cell fraction (not recorded which). These receptor sequences come from a human donor who was either an allogeneic HSCT recipient or a stem cell or donor lymphocyte infusion donor (not recorded which). It is not recorded whose cells these are; they may come from a transplant donor.

This clonotype occurred many times. This chain uses TRBV4-3 with TRBJ2-1; maybe TRBD2 (5 bases). This CDR3 spans 14 amino acids. Germline values: CDR1 LGHNA, CDR2 YSLEER. V gave up 4 bases and J gave up 0 bases, with 7 bases separating them. The CDR3 region is CASSLRGSYNEQFF. The CDR3 coding sequence is TGCGCCAGCAGCCTCCGGGGCTCCTACAATGAGCAGTTCTTC.

This clonotype occurred many times. J is TRBJ2-7 and V is TRBV20-1; possibly TRBD1 for D (5 bases). CDR1 DFQATT and CDR2 SNEGSKA come from the germline V gene (reference sequence). The CDR3 sequence is 12 residues long. The V and J ends lost 4 bases and 0 bases respectively, with 7 bases between them. The CDR3 DNA reads TGCAGTGCTATCAGGGACTCCTACGAGCAGTACTTC. This sequence encodes CSAIRDSYEQYF.

The chain combines TRBV6-1 with TRBJ2-1, with TRBD2 identical over 13 bases. With V trimmed by 7 bases and J by 3 bases, 3 bases remained unmatched. Germline-derived CDR1 and CDR2 are MNHNS and SASEGT. The CDR3 sequence is 15 residues long. The CDR3 here is CASNRLAGGYNEQFF. The CDR3 coding sequence is TGTGCCAGCAACCGACTAGCGGGGGGCTACAATGAGCAGTTCTTC.

This clonotype was counted many times. The rearrangement uses TRBV5-1 and TRBJ2-7; possibly TRBD1 for D (6 bases). Germline CDR1 and CDR2: SGHRS and YFSETQ. V was clipped by 1 base and J by 5 bases, with 7 bases between them. CDR3 length: 12 amino acids. Here the CDR3 DNA reads TGCGCCAGCAGCTTGACAGGGAACGAGCAGTACTTC. This encodes CASSLTGNEQYF.

The V and J genes are TRBV4-2 and TRBJ1-5, with 7 bases aligning to TRBD1. The CDR3 length is 15 residues. CDR1 and CDR2 from the germline V gene are LGHNA and YNFKEQ. Losses at the gene ends were 3 bases for V and 5 bases for J; bases not matched to a gene: 7. As DNA, the CDR3 is TGTGCCAGCAGCCAGGAGACAGGGTACTATCAGCCCCAGCATTTT. Amino acid sequence: CASSQETGYYQPQHF.

The chain employs TRBV9 and TRBJ1-3, with 12 nucleotides matching TRBD1. The V gene end was trimmed by 3 bases and the J gene end by 1 base; junction bases not matched to a gene: 11. CDR3 size: 19 residues. Per the germline V gene, CDR1 is SGDLS and CDR2 is YYNGEE. The CDR3: CASSESISGQGASGNTIYF. Written as DNA, the CDR3 is TGTGCCAGCAGCGAATCAATCTCGGGACAGGGGGCTTCTGGAAACACCATATATTTT.

This clonotype was picked up a small number of times. The chain couples TRBV20-1 to TRBJ1-1; D gene ambiguous. This CDR3 has 12 amino acids. Germline-derived CDR1 and CDR2 are DFQATT and SNEGSKA (reference sequence). Trimming took 3 bases from V and 8 from J, leaving 13 bases between them. The CDR3 DNA sequence: TGCAGTGCTAGGGTCCTCGGGCAGGAAGCTTTCTTT. Translation gives CSARVLGQEAFF.

This chain joins TRBV5-1 and TRBJ2-2; 7 nucleotides match TRBD1. V gave up 5 bases and J gave up 6 bases; unmatched junction bases: 4. Germline assignment: CDR1 SGHRS and CDR2 YFSETQ. The CDR3 loop spans 13 amino acids. The CDR3 DNA follows: TGCGCCAGCAGGTTTGACAGGGCCGGGGAGCTGTTTTTT. It encodes CASRFDRAGELFF.

The chain is built from TRBV7-6 and TRBJ2-7, with unresolved D. V was pared by 5 bases and J by 2 bases, with 13 bases between. The CDR3 consists of 14 residues. Germline CDR1 is SGHVS and CDR2 is FNYEAQ. The CDR3 sequence is CASSQPSYPYEQYF. The CDR3 DNA reads as TGTGCCAGCAGCCAACCCTCTTACCCCTACGAGCAGTACTTC.

There are many counts of this clonotype. The chain couples TRBV29-1 to TRBJ2-3, with 8 bases lining up with TRBD1. Trimming at V came to 5 bases and at J to 5 bases, leaving 3 bases not matched to a gene. Germline V CDR1 and CDR2: SQVTM, ANQGSEA. This CDR3 has 12 residues. The CDR3: CSVLTGGDTQYF. In DNA, the CDR3 is TGCAGCGTTCTAACAGGGGGAGATACGCAGTATTTT.

This chain joins TRBV2 and TRBJ2-1; 8 nucleotides line up with TRBD2. This CDR3 region has 16 residues. Germline V gene sequence: CDR1 SNHLY, CDR2 FYNNEI. J was trimmed by 4 bases and V by 7 bases; bases with no gene match: 12. CDR3 sequence reads: CASNLRARGDYNEQFF. In nucleotides, the CDR3 is TGTGCCAGCAACCTCCGGGCGCGGGGGGATTACAATGAGCAGTTCTTC.

The genes are TRBV5-5 and TRBJ2-7; D remains unclear. The length of the CDR3 is 16 residues. Germline assignment: CDR1 SGHKS and CDR2 YYEKEE (reference sequence). V shed 0 bases and J shed 2 bases, with 15 bases lying between them. CDR3 region: CASSLAIVHSPYEQYF. In DNA, the CDR3 is TGTGCCAGCAGCTTGGCGATTGTACACTCTCCCTACGAGCAGTACTTC. Supplemented by reference TRBV5-5 and TRBJ2-7, the full variable domain reads DAGVTQSPTHLIKTRGQQVTLRCSPISGHKSVSWYQQVLGQGPQFIFQYYEKEERGRGNFPDRFSARQFPNYSSELNVNALLLGDSALYLCASSLAIVHSPYEQYFGPGTRLTVT.

The chain is built from TRBV20-1 and TRBJ2-2; 11 positions agree with TRBD2. In germline, CDR1 is DFQATT, CDR2 SNEGSKA (reference sequence). The trim removed 6 bases at V and 7 bases at J, leaving 13 bases unmatched. CDR3 length: 16 residues. For the CDR3, the DNA is TGCAGTGCACCCGATAGCGGGGGGGCCTCTGGCGGGGAGCTGTTTTTT. It translates to CSAPDSGGASGGELFF.

This clonotype occurred many times. The chain is built from TRBV5-6 and TRBJ1-2; D is uncertain. Germline V lookup: CDR1 SGHDT, CDR2 YYEEEE. This CDR3 comprises 14 residues. Trimming left V 0 bases short and J 4 bases short, with 10 bases between. CDR3 nucleotide sequence: TGTGCCAGCAGCTTGGGGCAGATCTCCTATGGCTACACCTTC. Amino acids: CASSLGQISYGYTF. Supplemented by reference TRBV5-6 and TRBJ1-2, the full variable domain reads DAGVTQSPTHLIKTRGQQVTLRCSPKSGHDTVSWYQQALGQGPQFIFQYYEEEERQRGNFPDRFSGHQFPNYSSELNVNALLLGDSALYLCASSLGQISYGYTFGSGTRLTVV.

This clonotype was seen a handful of times. V gene TRBV5-1 combines with J gene TRBJ1-3; TRBD1 might be the D (5 bases). The germline gives CDR1 SGHRS, CDR2 YFSETQ. V lost 3 bases and J lost 1, with 17 bases in between. This CDR3 is 17 amino acids long. The CDR3 loop is CASSSGPFTGSGNTIYF. The CDR3, as DNA: TGCGCCAGCAGCTCGGGGCCCTTTACAGGATCTGGAAACACCATATATTTT.

The chain combines TRBV6-1 with TRBJ2-1, with unresolved D. Germline CDR1 and CDR2: MNHNS and SASEGT. V shed 2 bases and J shed 6 bases, with 11 bases lying between them. This CDR3 comprises 14 residues. Here the CDR3 DNA reads TGTGCCAGCAGTGAAATTGACTCTCTCAATGAGCAGTTCTTC. Translating it yields CASSEIDSLNEQFF.

There are a few counts of this clonotype. The chain uses TRBV2 and TRBJ2-1; D possibly corresponds to TRBD1 (6 bases). The germline CDR1 and CDR2 sequences are SNHLY and FYNNEI. This CDR3 has 13 amino acids. The germline V and J ends were trimmed by 6 bases and 9 bases, with 15 bases remaining between them. The CDR3 spells CASSPTGTPEQFF. DNA for the CDR3: TGTGCCAGCAGCCCTACAGGGACCCCTGAGCAGTTCTTC.

This clonotype was counted only a few times. In DNA, the CDR3 is TGTGCCAGTAGTGACAGGGGGGCAGGGGCCAACGTCCTGACTTTC. Its protein is CASSDRGAGANVLTF. This chain connects TRBV19 to TRBJ2-6; 9 bases are a match to TRBD1. Germline CDR1 and CDR2: LNHDA and SQIVND (reference sequence). Germline trimming cut 5 bases from V and 4 bases from J; bases unmatched to any gene: 3. This CDR3 region has 15 residues.

This clonotype was seen a few times. The chain couples TRBV12-3 or TRBV12-4 to TRBJ2-1; tentative D call: TRBD2 (5 bases). CDR3 length: 12 residues. V was trimmed by 6 bases and J by 7 bases, leaving 10 bases between them. The chain's CDR3 is CASRLGENEQFF. The CDR3 DNA sequence: TGTGCCAGCAGACTAGGTGAGAATGAGCAGTTCTTC.

The chain is built from TRBV10-3 and TRBJ2-3; weak D call: TRBD2 (5 bases). V dropped 10 bases and J dropped 0 bases, with 14 bases sitting between them. CDR3 length equals 14 residues. The V gene's germline CDR1 is ENHRY and CDR2 SYGVKD. CDR3 DNA: TGTGCCACCTGGACTGTCTCTAGCACAGATACGCAGTATTTT. Its translation is CATWTVSSTDTQYF.

This clonotype has at least ten counts. The V gene is TRBV29-1, the J gene TRBJ2-2, with D unresolved. V dropped 3 bases and J dropped 2 bases, with 7 bases sitting between them. This CDR3 region has 13 residues. From germline, CDR1 is SQVTM and CDR2 ANQGSEA. The CDR3 region has the DNA TGCAGCGTTGATTTTAGAAACACCGGGGAGCTGTTTTTT. Translated, it gives CSVDFRNTGELFF.